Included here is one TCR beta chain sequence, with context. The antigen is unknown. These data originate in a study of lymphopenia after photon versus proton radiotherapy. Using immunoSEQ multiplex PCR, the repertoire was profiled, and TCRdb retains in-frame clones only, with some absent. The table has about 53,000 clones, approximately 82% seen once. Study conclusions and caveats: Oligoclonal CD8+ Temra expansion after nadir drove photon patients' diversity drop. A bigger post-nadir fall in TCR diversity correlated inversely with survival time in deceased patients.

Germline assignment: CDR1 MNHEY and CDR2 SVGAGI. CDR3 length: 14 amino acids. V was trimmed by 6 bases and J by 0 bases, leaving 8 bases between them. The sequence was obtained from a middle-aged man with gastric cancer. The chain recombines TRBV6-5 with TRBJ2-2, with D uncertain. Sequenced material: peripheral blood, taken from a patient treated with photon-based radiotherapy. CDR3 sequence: CASSPAANTGELFF. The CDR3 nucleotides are TGTGCCAGCAGCCCGGCGGCGAACACCGGGGAGCTGTTTTTT.